This TCR beta chain derives from a study of regulatory T cells in long-lasting Graves disease. J was trimmed by 5 bases and V by 4 bases; bases with no gene match: 8. The length of the CDR3 is 15 residues. This clonotype was recorded a few times. Its specificity is unknown. Just one base apart from a much larger clone, this may be a read error. The time point denotes: newly diagnosed GD, antithyroid drugs for less than 3 months. The TCR library used RNA extracted from PBMCs. Points from the study as a whole: Persistent disease preferred TRBV28, TRBJ1-2 and TRBJ2-5; new disease, TRBV20-1 and TRBJ2-1. Relative to new patients (roughly 1,000), persistent patients exhibited greater sharing of public clonotypes (over 2,500).

With iRepertoire HTBI primers and Arm-PCR of CDR3 regions, TCR beta libraries were built. Each CDR3 protein is one row after TCRdb ran MiXCR on the multiplex PCR reads. This sample yields around 480,000 distinct CDR3 sequences, of which around 16% are seen a single time; 12% belongs to the top ten. The same data also went into a second study, on T cells in Graves' hyperthyroidism and ophthalmopathy. That source reports: Carried out on the TCR CDR3, a first-round RT-PCR used the HTBI primer set. Expanded thyroid clonotypes (above 0.001) were mostly also found in blood.

Sequencing used peripheral blood mononuclear cells (PBMCs), obtained at new diagnosis, from a patient treated with antithyroid drugs. This receptor was obtained from a man aged 35-49 years with Graves disease. The V gene is TRBV12-3 or TRBV12-4, the J gene TRBJ1-5; TRBD1 agrees at 7 bases. The CDR3 sequence is CASSYNRGSYQPQHF. In nucleotides, the CDR3 is TGTGCCAGCAGTTACAACAGGGGTTCGTATCAGCCCCAGCATTTT.